A single sample is the source of the 27 T cell receptor beta chains below, sequenced in a study of control samples from healthy donors and cancer patients. The data were produced by immunoSEQ multiplex PCR, yet TCRdb's version contains in-frame clones alone and is incomplete. The sample holds about 140,000 clones, less than 95% seen once. Sequencing used blood. The receptors shown here come from a man between 18 and 35 years old in good health.

The CDR3 nucleotides read TGCGCCAGCAGCCAGGGGGTGGCTTCCTACGAGCAGTACTTC. Its protein is CASSQGVASYEQYF. The chain uses TRBV4-1 and TRBJ2-7, with D perhaps assigned TRBD1 or TRBD2 (5 bases each). The CDR3 contains 14 residues. The ends were cut back, 3 bases at V and 1 base at J, with 10 bases in the middle. Germline values: CDR1 MGHRA, CDR2 YSYEKL.

Here the CDR3 reads CASSLGVWIRASYEQYF. The CDR3 coding sequence is TGTGCCAGCAGCTTGGGGGTGTGGATCAGGGCGTCCTACGAGCAGTACTTC. The chain uses TRBV5-5 and TRBJ2-7; maybe TRBD1 (5 bases). The CDR3 contains 17 residues. Between the trimmed V and J ends, which lost 0 bases and 1 base, there was a span of 17 bases. Germline CDR1 is SGHKS and CDR2 is YYEKEE (reference sequence).

Worth noting for this clone: The sample holds other DNA sequences that translate to the same CDR3. The chain joins TRBV7-9 to TRBJ2-7; D unresolved. Trimming removed 3 bases at V and 4 bases at J, with 4 bases between. CDR1 SEHNR and CDR2 FQNEAQ come from the germline V gene (reference sequence). There are 11 residues in the CDR3. For the CDR3, the DNA is TGTGCCAGCAGCTTCGATTACGAGCAGTACTTC. Its protein is CASSFDYEQYF.

This clone was seen a single time. V and J are TRBV4-3 and TRBJ2-6; 7 bases fit TRBD1. V gave up 2 bases and J gave up 2 bases; unmatched junction bases: 6. CDR1 is LGHNA, CDR2 YSLEER, per germline. This CDR3 is 17 amino acids long. DNA for the CDR3: TGCGCCAGCAGCCAAAACCTGGGGACAGCTGGGGCCAACGTCCTGACTTTC. It codes for CASSQNLGTAGANVLTF.

The CDR3 sequence is CASSSADRIAYEQYF. CDR3 DNA: TGTGCCAGCAGCTCAGCCGACAGGATTGCCTACGAGCAGTACTTC. The genes are TRBV7-9 and TRBJ2-7, with a possible D match to TRBD1 (6 bases). V was trimmed by 4 bases and J by 2 bases, leaving 15 bases between them. Per the germline V gene, CDR1 is SEHNR and CDR2 is FQNEAQ (reference sequence). CDR3 size: 15 residues.

J is TRBJ2-7 and V is TRBV4-1; a weak D match, TRBD2 (5 bases). V shed 0 bases and J shed 0 bases, with 18 bases lying between them. CDR1 and CDR2 (germline): MGHRA, YSYEKL. This CDR3 has 18 amino acids. The CDR3 is CASSQDVSGLTLSYEQYF. The CDR3 coding sequence is TGCGCCAGCAGCCAAGATGTAAGCGGTCTTACCCTCTCCTACGAGCAGTACTTC.

The chain combines TRBV19 with TRBJ2-2; D perhaps matches TRBD1 (5 bases). The germline CDR1 and CDR2 sequences are LNHDA and SQIVND (reference sequence). The CDR3 consists of 15 residues. V lost 5 bases and J lost 4, with 14 bases in between. The CDR3 DNA reads TGTGCCAGTAGTGCCCCAGGGAAGGGCACCGGGGAGCTGTTTTTT. It encodes CASSAPGKGTGELFF.

The table lists this clone with a count of one. The chain joins TRBV12-3 or TRBV12-4 to TRBJ1-1; D possibly corresponds to TRBD1 (5 bases). This CDR3 is built from 13 residues. The germline V and J ends were trimmed by 2 bases and 5 bases, with 9 bases remaining between them. CDR3 loop: CASSLKGRTEAFF. CDR3 nucleotides: TGTGCCAGCAGTTTAAAGGGGAGGACTGAAGCTTTCTTT.

The rearrangement joins TRBV19 to TRBJ1-1; no firm D call. Germline V gene sequence: CDR1 LNHDA, CDR2 SQIVND (reference sequence). The germline V and J ends were trimmed by 7 bases and 3 bases, with 6 bases remaining between them. This CDR3 spans 11 amino acids. This CDR3 reads CASKDYTEAFF. The CDR3, as DNA: TGTGCCAGTAAGGACTACACTGAAGCTTTCTTT.

The chain has TRBV10-2 and TRBJ1-6; 10 nucleotides line up with TRBD1. The CDR3 length is 17 residues. The ends lost 6 bases at V and 6 bases at J; junction bases unmatched: 11. The germline V gene has CDR1 WSHSY and CDR2 SAAADI. The CDR3 DNA reads as TGCGCCAGCAGACAACAGGGACAGGGGTTAGTTAATTCACCCCTCCACTTT. The encoded protein is CASRQQGQGLVNSPLHF.

This chain uses TRBV7-9 with TRBJ1-1, with a possible D match to TRBD1 (6 bases). Germline CDR1 and CDR2: SEHNR and FQNEAQ (reference sequence). Trimming cost V 10 bases and J 6 bases, with 21 bases left between them. This CDR3 is 14 amino acids long. The CDR3 protein is CATQTAKGDPEAFF. In DNA form, the CDR3 reads TGTGCCACCCAGACGGCTAAGGGGGACCCTGAAGCTTTCTTT.

J is TRBJ1-6 and V is TRBV7-9, with D perhaps matching TRBD1 (6 bases). From germline, CDR1 is SEHNR and CDR2 FQNEAQ (reference sequence). The CDR3 extends over 13 amino acids. V lost 6 bases and J 8 bases, leaving 11 bases between the germline ends. The CDR3 protein is CASRAGVDSPLHF. The CDR3 coding sequence is TGTGCCAGCAGGGCAGGGGTCGATTCACCCCTCCACTTT.

This clone was picked up a small number of times. V gene TRBV30 combines with J gene TRBJ2-2, with D uncertain. Per germline, CDR1 GTSNPN and CDR2 SVGIG (reference sequence). This CDR3 spans 16 amino acids. V lost 3 bases, J lost 7 bases, and 21 bases lay in between. The CDR3 DNA is TGTGCCTGGAGGTCCGAGGTGGCAAGATACTACGGGGAGCTGTTTTTT. Encoded protein: CAWRSEVARYYGELFF.

The V and J genes are TRBV28 and TRBJ1-6; tentatively, D is TRBD1 (6 bases). This CDR3 comprises 14 residues. Trimming removed 4 bases at V and 3 bases at J, with 7 bases between. CDR1 is MDHEN and CDR2 is SYDVKM in the germline V gene. The CDR3 here is CASSSDSYNSPLHF. In nucleotides, the CDR3 is TGTGCCAGCAGTTCGGACAGCTATAATTCACCCCTCCACTTT.

V usage is TRBV7-3 and J usage is TRBJ2-5; D may be TRBD1 or TRBD2 (5 bases each). CDR3 size: 14 residues. Between the trimmed V and J ends, which lost 2 bases and 3 bases, there was a span of 10 bases. Germline V CDR1 and CDR2: SGHTA, FQGTGA. The CDR3, as DNA: TGTGCCAGCAGCTTATTTGGGACGAAAGAGACCCAGTACTTC. Protein sequence: CASSLFGTKETQYF.

This chain joins TRBV30 and TRBJ1-1; 12 bases line up with TRBD1. Per germline, CDR1 GTSNPN and CDR2 SVGIG (reference sequence). The junction had 8 bases not matched to a gene; V was cut back by 3 bases and J by 3 bases. This CDR3 contains 16 residues. CDR3 protein: CAWSPGQGAAYTEAFF. In DNA form, the CDR3 reads TGTGCCTGGAGCCCGGGACAGGGGGCTGCGTACACTGAAGCTTTCTTT.

V is TRBV7-9 and J is TRBJ2-7; D perhaps matches TRBD1 (6 bases). Trimming took 5 bases from V and 5 from J, leaving 13 bases between them. The CDR3 consists of 13 residues. CDR1 SEHNR and CDR2 FQNEAQ come from the germline V gene (reference sequence). The CDR3 is CASSPGTTNEQYF. The CDR3 DNA reads TGTGCCAGCAGCCCCGGGACAACTAACGAGCAGTACTTC.

V and J are TRBV12-5 and TRBJ1-4; D may be TRBD1 (5 bases). CDR1 is LGHNT, CDR2 FRNRAP, per germline. This CDR3 comprises 16 residues. V was cut by 2 bases and J by 7 bases, with 17 bases left in between. CDR3 sequence reads: CASGLTGGRVGEKLFF. The DNA for the CDR3 is TGTGCTAGTGGTTTGACAGGAGGCAGGGTTGGTGAAAAACTGTTTTTT.

V gene TRBV5-1 combines with J gene TRBJ2-1; 10 bases match TRBD1. CDR3 length: 15 amino acids. The germline CDR1 and CDR2 sequences are SGHRS and YFSETQ. After removal of 2 bases from V and 10 bases from J, the junction contained 9 bases not matched to a gene. This CDR3 is CASSLRQGAVEEQFF. The CDR3 DNA is TGCGCCAGCAGCTTAAGACAGGGGGCAGTCGAGGAGCAGTTCTTC.

The V and J genes are TRBV28 and TRBJ2-5; weak D call: TRBD2 (6 bases). Per germline, CDR1 MDHEN and CDR2 SYDVKM. With 5 bases removed from V and 4 bases from J, the gap between germline ends came to 14 bases. The CDR3 loop spans 14 amino acids. The CDR3 spells CASSPNLARETQYF. The DNA of the CDR3 is TGTGCCAGCAGTCCAAACCTAGCGCGAGAGACCCAGTACTTC.

J is TRBJ2-7 and V is TRBV4-3, with D possibly TRBD2 on 5 matching bases. The ends were cut back, 0 bases at V and 3 bases at J, with 15 bases in the middle. CDR1 is LGHNA and CDR2 is YSLEER in the germline V gene. The CDR3 loop spans 16 amino acids. CDR3 in DNA: TGCGCCAGCAGCCAAGATAGAGTCGGGGAAGGCTACGAGCAGTACTTC. Translating it yields CASSQDRVGEGYEQYF.

The chain joins TRBV2 to TRBJ2-1; D ambiguous. CDR3 length: 14 residues. V shed 6 bases and J shed 0 bases, with 9 bases lying between them. CDR1 SNHLY and CDR2 FYNNEI come from the germline V gene. The CDR3: CASSLALSYNEQFF. Here the CDR3 DNA reads TGTGCCAGCAGCTTGGCACTCTCCTACAATGAGCAGTTCTTC.

The chain employs TRBV21-1 and TRBJ1-2; no check of the table's D call, TRBD1, against the DNA was made. TRBV21-1 is flagged as a pseudogene. The CDR3 is made up of 19 amino acids. The CDR3 region is CASSKGPGQAGTYRYGYTF. CDR3 coding DNA: TGTGCCAGCAGCAAAGGTCCCGGACAGGCCGGGACTTATCGCTATGGCTACACCTTC.

This clone occurred a few times. The chain is built from TRBV18 and TRBJ2-1; the match to TRBD2 covers 11 bases. J lost 4 bases, V lost 8 bases, and 4 bases had no gene match. Looked up from germline, CDR1 is KGHSH and CDR2 is LQKENI. The CDR3 is made up of 14 amino acids. The CDR3 DNA is TGTGCCAGCGCCGGGACTAGCGGTTACAATGAGCAGTTCTTC. It specifies CASAGTSGYNEQFF. The variable domain in full, completed from reference TRBV18 and TRBJ2-1, reads NAGVMQNPRHLVRRRGQEARLRCSPMKGHSHVYWYRQLPEEGLKFMVYLQKENIIDESGMPKERFSAEFPKEGPSILRIQQVVRGDSAAYFCASAGTSGYNEQFFGPGTRLTVL.

The J gene is TRBJ2-5, the V gene TRBV6-4; 9 bases fit TRBD2. The CDR3 has 15 amino acids. V shed 2 bases and J 5 bases; nucleotides not matched to a gene: 6. Per the germline V gene, CDR1 is MRHNA and CDR2 is SNTAGT. The CDR3 loop reads CASSDVAGGLETQYF. CDR3 sequence (DNA): TGTGCCAGCAGTGACGTTGCGGGGGGGCTGGAGACCCAGTACTTC.

This clone was found once. The chain uses TRBV19 and TRBJ1-1, with 7 bases lining up with TRBD1. Looked up from germline, CDR1 is LNHDA and CDR2 is SQIVND (reference sequence). The ends lost 5 bases at V and 3 bases at J; junction bases unmatched: 12. This CDR3 has 16 residues. CDR3 sequence reads: CASSPMAQGPDTEAFF. CDR3 coding DNA: TGTGCCAGTAGTCCAATGGCACAGGGGCCGGACACTGAAGCTTTCTTT.

The rearrangement links TRBV6-5 to TRBJ1-2, with 7 bases identical to TRBD1. The CDR3 consists of 15 residues. J lost 3 bases, V lost 2 bases, and 6 bases had no gene match. Germline values: CDR1 MNHEY, CDR2 SVGAGI. The CDR3: CASSYAQQGHYGYTF. CDR3 DNA sequence: TGTGCCAGCAGTTACGCACAACAGGGGCACTATGGCTACACCTTC.